The 20 T cell receptor beta chains given below trace back to one sample, sequenced in a study of blood T cell repertoires in COVID-19. Repertoires were generated with immunoSEQ multiplex PCR, while TCRdb's copy carries only in-frame clones and drops some. The top ten clones hold more than 0.95% of a sample with around 370,000 clones, about 88% of them seen once. The sample was PBMCs or T cells enriched from blood (not recorded which). The origin of the receptors is a woman aged 18-30 years who had recovered from COVID-19.

This chain uses TRBV19 with TRBJ1-4, with D tentatively TRBD1 (6 bases). The CDR3 covers 12 residues. V was shortened by 6 bases and J by 7 bases, with 9 bases between the two germline ends. CDR1 and CDR2 (germline): LNHDA, SQIVND (reference sequence). Written as DNA, the CDR3 is TGTGCCAGTAGCGACAGGCGTGAAAAACTGTTTTTT. Encoded protein: CASSDRREKLFF. Together with reference TRBV19 and TRBJ1-4, the CDR3 gives the full variable domain: DGGITQSPKYLFRKEGQNVTLSCEQNLNHDAMYWYRQDPGQGLRLIYYSQIVNDFQKGDIAEGYSVSREKKESFPLTVTSAQKNPTAFYLCASSDRREKLFFGSGTQLSVL.

The rearrangement links TRBV3-1 (or the pseudogene TRBV3-2) to TRBJ2-2, with D perhaps matching TRBD1 (6 bases). Trimming cost V 0 bases and J 4 bases, with 18 bases left between them. CDR3 size: 18 residues. Germline V gene data show CDR1 as LGHDT and CDR2 as YNNKEL (reference sequence). The CDR3 reads CASSQESGAVGGTGELFF. CDR3 sequence (DNA): TGTGCCAGCAGCCAAGAATCAGGGGCAGTGGGTGGCACCGGGGAGCTGTTTTTT.

The J gene is TRBJ2-7, the V gene TRBV27; a possible D gene is TRBD1 (6 bases). The CDR3 sequence is 13 residues long. Germline CDR1 and CDR2: MNHEY and SMNVEV (reference sequence). The V gene lost 4 bases and the J gene lost 3 bases, with 10 bases spanning the gap. CDR3 sequence reads: CASSSQGHYEQYF. The CDR3, as DNA: TGTGCCAGCAGTTCACAGGGACACTACGAGCAGTACTTC.

This clone showed up just a few times. The genes are TRBV5-6 and TRBJ2-5; D gene unclear. CDR3 length: 13 amino acids. Germline CDR1 and CDR2: SGHDT and YYEEEE. The germline V and J ends were trimmed by 2 bases and 5 bases, with 10 bases remaining between them. Here the CDR3 reads CASSFGAGETQYF. The CDR3 DNA reads as TGTGCCAGCAGCTTCGGAGCTGGGGAGACCCAGTACTTC.

In regard to this clone: The same CDR3 arises from other DNA sequences in this sample as well. The chain uses TRBV9 and TRBJ1-6; D remains unclear. This CDR3 has 13 amino acids. Trimming left V 0 bases short and J 9 bases short, with 7 bases between. Looked up from germline, CDR1 is SGDLS and CDR2 is YYNGEE. CDR3: CASSVAGGSPLHF. In DNA, the CDR3 is TGTGCCAGCAGCGTAGCTGGAGGTTCACCCCTCCACTTT.

The rearrangement links TRBV7-2 to TRBJ1-3; TRBD1 agrees at 7 bases. Germline V gene sequence: CDR1 SGHTA, CDR2 FQGNSA. V shed 2 bases, J shed 4 bases, and the junction held 5 bases outside the gene matches. The CDR3 is 15 residues long. The chain's CDR3 is CASSLMSGGGNTIYF. CDR3 nucleotide sequence: TGTGCCAGCAGCTTAATGTCAGGGGGAGGAAACACCATATATTTT.

The chain links TRBV3-1 (or the pseudogene TRBV3-2) to TRBJ2-7; weak D call: TRBD1 (5 bases). CDR3 length equals 15 residues. V was clipped by 0 bases and J by 2 bases, with 11 bases between them. Per germline, CDR1 LGHDT and CDR2 YNNKEL (reference sequence). The CDR3 DNA reads TGTGCCAGCAGCCAAGACGTGACAGCCACCTACGAGCAGTACTTC. Its translation: CASSQDVTATYEQYF.

In its sample, this clone was seen once. The V call is TRBV4-1, the J call TRBJ1-6; TRBD1 agrees at 8 bases. V lost 3 bases, J lost 7 bases, and 5 bases stayed unmatched. CDR1 and CDR2 from the germline V gene are MGHRA and YSYEKL. The CDR3 sequence is 15 residues long. Here the CDR3 reads CASSHGTGYNSPLHF. The CDR3 nucleotides read TGCGCCAGCAGCCACGGGACAGGTTACAATTCACCCCTCCACTTT.

This clone has a handful of counts. The chain is built from TRBV30 and TRBJ1-5; tentative D call: TRBD1 (6 bases). Trimming shortened V by 2 bases and J by 1 base, and 21 bases separated the two germline ends. Germline V CDR1 and CDR2: GTSNPN, SVGIG (reference sequence). This CDR3 contains 18 residues. The DNA for the CDR3 is TGTGCCTGGAGTTCACGGGGGGGCTGGGGGATAAGCAATCAGCCCCAGCATTTT. Translated: CAWSSRGGWGISNQPQHF. Based on the CDR3 plus reference TRBV30 and TRBJ1-5, the full variable domain is SQTIHQWPATLVQPVGSPLSLECTVEGTSNPNLYWYRQAAGRGLQLLFYSVGIGQISSEVPQNLSASRPQDRQFILSSKKLLLSDSGFYLCAWSSRGGWGISNQPQHFGDGTRLSIL.

The chain is built from TRBV6-1 and TRBJ1-6; tentative D call: TRBD1 (6 bases). Germline CDR1 is MNHNS and CDR2 is SASEGT. CDR3 size: 14 residues. V was trimmed by 3 bases and J by 9 bases, leaving 12 bases between them. CDR3: CASSEGAGASPLHF. The DNA of the CDR3 is TGTGCCAGCAGTGAGGGGGCAGGGGCTTCACCCCTCCACTTT.

This clone is a singleton in its sample. This chain joins TRBV5-6 and TRBJ2-7; the D gene is possibly TRBD1 (6 bases). The V and J ends lost 2 bases and 1 base respectively, with 13 bases between them. The CDR3 has 15 amino acids. Germline loops: CDR1 SGHDT, CDR2 YYEEEE. The CDR3 nucleotides are TGTGCCAGCAGCTTCCGACAGGCGGAGTCCTACGAGCAGTACTTC. It specifies CASSFRQAESYEQYF.

This chain uses TRBV9 with TRBJ2-1, with 8 positions matching TRBD2. The junction had 11 bases not matched to a gene; V was cut back by 3 bases and J by 9 bases. From germline, CDR1 is SGDLS and CDR2 YYNGEE. The length of the CDR3 is 15 residues. The CDR3 region has the DNA TGTGCCAGCAGCGCGGAGGTAAGCGGGGGAGGTGAGCAGTTCTTC. Its translation is CASSAEVSGGGEQFF.

This chain joins TRBV28 and TRBJ1-5, with TRBD1 identical over 7 bases. This CDR3 has 16 residues. CDR1 is MDHEN and CDR2 is SYDVKM in the germline V gene. J gave up 0 bases and V 3 bases, and 5 bases lay outside the gene matches. CDR3 DNA: TGTGCCAGCAGTTTCGAATACAGGGGTAGCAATCAGCCCCAGCATTTT. This codes for CASSFEYRGSNQPQHF.

The chain joins TRBV29-1 to TRBJ1-2; no clear D gene. This CDR3 has 11 amino acids. V was cut by 1 base and J by 8 bases, with 8 bases left in between. Germline V gene data show CDR1 as SQVTM and CDR2 as ANQGSEA. CDR3 sequence: CSVEGRYGYTF. The DNA of the CDR3 is TGCAGCGTTGAAGGTCGCTACGGCTACACCTTC.

This chain joins TRBV2 and TRBJ1-1; possible D gene TRBD1, 5 bases. Looked up from germline, CDR1 is SNHLY and CDR2 is FYNNEI. The CDR3 totals 14 residues. V lost 5 bases to trimming and J lost 7 bases, with 17 bases between them. This chain's CDR3 is CASSPRVNWIEAFF. In DNA form, the CDR3 reads TGTGCCAGCAGTCCCAGGGTAAATTGGATTGAAGCTTTCTTT.

The chain couples TRBV30 to TRBJ2-1; D not certain. CDR3 length: 14 residues. Germline loops: CDR1 GTSNPN, CDR2 SVGIG (reference sequence). Trimming stripped 4 bases from V and 0 bases from J, with 10 bases between. The CDR3 nucleotides read TGTGCCTGGAAAAGCGAGGACTCCTACAATGAGCAGTTCTTC. Translating gives CAWKSEDSYNEQFF. The variable domain in full, completed from reference TRBV30 and TRBJ2-1, reads SQTIHQWPATLVQPVGSPLSLECTVEGTSNPNLYWYRQAAGRGLQLLFYSVGIGQISSEVPQNLSASRPQDRQFILSSKKLLLSDSGFYLCAWKSEDSYNEQFFGPGTRLTVL.

The rearrangement joins TRBV21-1 to TRBJ2-3; no DNA check was done on the table's D call, TRBD2. TRBV21-1 is a documented pseudogene. The CDR3 length is 16 residues. The CDR3: CASSKARDGGTDTQYF. CDR3 sequence (DNA): TGTGCCAGCAGCAAAGCGCGGGACGGAGGCACAGATACGCAGTATTTT.

This chain uses TRBV9 with TRBJ2-2, with D unresolved. The CDR3 totals 14 residues. The germline V gene encodes CDR1 SGDLS and CDR2 YYNGEE. Trimming took off 0 bases at V and 5 bases at J, with 8 bases between the two ends. Here the CDR3 reads CASSVEWATGELFF. In DNA form, the CDR3 reads TGTGCCAGCAGCGTAGAATGGGCAACCGGGGAGCTGTTTTTT.

The chain employs TRBV5-1 and TRBJ2-1, with D possibly matching TRBD2 (6 bases). Germline loops: CDR1 SGHRS, CDR2 YFSETQ. This CDR3 has 16 residues. Trimming took 5 bases from V and 3 from J, leaving 18 bases between them. The CDR3 sequence is CASRGIAGGFYNEQFF. The CDR3 DNA sequence: TGCGCCAGCAGAGGGATCGCTGGGGGGTTCTACAATGAGCAGTTCTTC.

CDR3 in amino acids: CASSPRQGAAYEQYF. The DNA of the CDR3 is TGCGCCAGCAGCCCCCGACAGGGGGCCGCCTACGAGCAGTACTTC. V usage is TRBV5-1 and J usage is TRBJ2-7; TRBD1 aligns across 10 bases. The V and J ends lost 4 bases and 2 bases, in that order; junction bases with no gene match: 6. CDR1 SGHRS and CDR2 YFSETQ come from the germline V gene. The CDR3 is 15 amino acids.